The clone carrying this T cell receptor (beta chain) appeared a few times. This sample is part of a study of human T cells and chemical hapten exposure. The CDR3 totals 14 residues. Germline assignment: CDR1 KGHSH and CDR2 LQKENI. Trimming cost V 3 bases and J 0 bases; bases outside gene matches: 1. TCRdb re-derived calls from the RACE reads in MiXCR, one entry per CDR3 protein. This repertoire shows more than 60,000 distinct CDR3 sequences, about a tenth found once; its top ten account for around 6.8%. Time point denoted: patch test 2, 6 weeks after DPC sensitization. The treatment denotes: therapeutic diphenylcyclopropenone sensitization with weekly scalp DPC.

The specimen comprised whole blood, sampled in connection with sensitization to the hapten diphenylcyclopropenone (DPC). The rearrangement uses TRBV18 and TRBJ1-1; 7 positions match TRBD1. The TCR comes from a woman aged 45-60 years with alopecia areata. Some clones in this sample may be carry-over from other donors' samples. The CDR3 sequence: CASSPDRVNTEAFF. The CDR3, as DNA: TGTGCCAGCTCACCCGACAGGGTGAACACTGAAGCTTTCTTT.